The T cell receptor (beta chain) under discussion was sequenced for a study of blood T cell repertoires in COVID-19. Only in-frame clones appear in the TCRdb table, and some are missing; sequencing was by immunoSEQ multiplex PCR. The data hold about 310,000 clones, with 70% to 90% observed a single time. Germline-derived CDR1 and CDR2 are SGHAT and FQNNGV. V lost 5 bases, J lost 6 bases, and 16 bases lay in between. The CDR3 sequence is 14 residues long. This chain joins TRBV11-2 and TRBJ1-2; possibly TRBD1 for D (6 bases). This TCR was sampled from a man aged 30 to 39 who had recovered from COVID-19. Specimen: PBMCs or T cells enriched from blood (not recorded which). This CDR3 reads CASSQEQGLHGYTF. In nucleotides, the CDR3 is TGTGCCAGCAGCCAAGAACAGGGTCTGCATGGCTACACCTTC.